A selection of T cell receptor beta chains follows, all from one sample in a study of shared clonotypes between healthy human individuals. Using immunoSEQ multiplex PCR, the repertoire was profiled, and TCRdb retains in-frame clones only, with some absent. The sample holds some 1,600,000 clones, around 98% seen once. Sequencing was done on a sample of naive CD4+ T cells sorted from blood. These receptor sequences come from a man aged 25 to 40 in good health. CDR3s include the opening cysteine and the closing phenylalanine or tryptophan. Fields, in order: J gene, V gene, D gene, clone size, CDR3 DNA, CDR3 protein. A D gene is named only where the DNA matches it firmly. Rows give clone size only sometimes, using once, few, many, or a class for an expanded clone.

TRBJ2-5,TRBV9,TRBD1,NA,TGTGCCAGCAGCGTAGATTCGTACAGGGGGTCCCAAGGACCACAAGAGACCCAGTACTTC,CASSVDSYRGSQGPQETQYF
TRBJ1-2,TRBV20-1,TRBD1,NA,TGCAGTGCTGAGGGGGCCTATGGCTACACCTTC,CSAEGAYGYTF
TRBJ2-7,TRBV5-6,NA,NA,TGTGCCAGCAGCTTGTGGGGCGGGGCTTCGACCTCCTACGAGCAGTACTTC,CASSLWGGASTSYEQYF
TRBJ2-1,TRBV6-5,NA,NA,TGTGCCAGCAAGGGAGTGGGGCTTGAGTTCTTC,CASKGVGLEFF
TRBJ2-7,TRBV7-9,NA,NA,TGTGCCAGCAGCTTAGAAGGGACAATCTACGAGCAGTACTTC,CASSLEGTIYEQYF
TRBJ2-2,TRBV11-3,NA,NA,TGTGCCAGCAGCTTAGGTTGGGGGGATATTGGCACCGGGGAGCTGTTTTTT,CASSLGWGDIGTGELFF
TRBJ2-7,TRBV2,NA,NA,TGTGCCAGCAACGGAGGGTACTCCTACGAGCAGTACTTC,CASNGGYSYEQYF
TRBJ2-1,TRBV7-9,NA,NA,TGTGCCAGCCCCTCCCCGGAGCAGTTCTTC,CASPSPEQFF
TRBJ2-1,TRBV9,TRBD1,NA,TGTGCCAGCAGCGCCTGGACAGGGATGGGCAATGAGCAGTTCTTC,CASSAWTGMGNEQFF
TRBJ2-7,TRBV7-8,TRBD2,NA,TGTGCCAGCAGCATCACTAGCGGGAGTACATACGAGCAGTACTTC,CASSITSGSTYEQYF
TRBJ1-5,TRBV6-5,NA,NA,TGTGCCAGCAGTTACGGGGTGGGTAGCAATCAGCCCCAGCATTTT,CASSYGVGSNQPQHF
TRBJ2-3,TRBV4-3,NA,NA,TGCGCCAGCAGCCCCAACGGGGGATCAGATACGCAGTATTTT,CASSPNGGSDTQYF
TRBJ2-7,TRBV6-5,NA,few,TGTGCCAGCAGTTACTCCTCCGAGCAGTACTTC,CASSYSSEQYF
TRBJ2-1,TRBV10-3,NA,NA,TGTGCCACCGCCGGGGATCTGCAGTTCTTC,CATAGDLQFF
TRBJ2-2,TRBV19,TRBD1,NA,TGTGCCAGTATTAACAGGGGGCTGAACACCGGGGAGCTGTTTTTT,CASINRGLNTGELFF
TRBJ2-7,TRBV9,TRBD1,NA,TGTGCCAGCAGCCTAGGACAGGGAAACTACGAGCAGTACTTC,CASSLGQGNYEQYF
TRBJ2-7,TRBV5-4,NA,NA,TGTGCCAGCAGCTTGGCCGGCGGAGGTCGTGGTTACGAGCAGTACTTC,CASSLAGGGRGYEQYF
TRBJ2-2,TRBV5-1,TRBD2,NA,TGCGCCAGCAGCCAGGGACTAGCCAACGGGGAGCTGTTTTTT,CASSQGLANGELFF
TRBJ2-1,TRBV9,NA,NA,TGTGCCAGCAGCGCGTTTGCTAGCGAGCAGTTCTTC,CASSAFASEQFF
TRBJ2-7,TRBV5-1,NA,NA,TGCGCCAGCAGTCCGGACTCCTTCTACGAGCAGTACTTC,CASSPDSFYEQYF
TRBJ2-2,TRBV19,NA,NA,TGTGCCAGTAGTATGGCAGGGCCCTCCTTTCCCTCCGGGGAGCTGTTTTTT,CASSMAGPSFPSGELFF
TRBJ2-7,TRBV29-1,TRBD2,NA,TGCAGCGCCCCGGGCAGCGGGAGAGTTTGGGAGCAGTACTTC,CSAPGSGRVWEQYF
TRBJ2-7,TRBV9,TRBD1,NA,TGTGCCAGCAGCGTAAGACAGGGTAGGCTGGACGAGCAGTACTTC,CASSVRQGRLDEQYF
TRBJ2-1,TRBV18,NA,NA,TGTGCCAGCTCACCACCAGTCCGGCGGGGGCTAGGAGCTACTGAGCAGTTCTTC,CASSPPVRRGLGATEQFF
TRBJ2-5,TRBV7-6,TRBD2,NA,TGTGCCAGCAGCTTAGCCGTTGGGATTAGCGGGAGTGTTGGGACCCAGTACTTC,CASSLAVGISGSVGTQYF
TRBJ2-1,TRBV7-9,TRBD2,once,TGTGCCAGCAGCTTATTTGGCGGGGGAGGCCACAATGAGCAGTTCTTC,CASSLFGGGGHNEQFF
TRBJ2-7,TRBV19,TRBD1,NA,TGTGCCAGTAGAACGACAGGGGGACAGTCAGAGCAGTACTTC,CASRTTGGQSEQYF
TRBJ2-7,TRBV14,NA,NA,TGTGCCAGCAGCCCCTACGGCGGGGACGAGGAGATATCCTACGAGCAGTACTTC,CASSPYGGDEEISYEQYF
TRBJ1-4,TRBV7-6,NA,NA,TGTGCCAGCAGCCCCCGGCCAACTAATGAAAAACTGTTTTTT,CASSPRPTNEKLFF
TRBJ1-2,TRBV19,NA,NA,TGTGCCAGTAGTCGGCCCACGGGGGGTTCTGGCTACACCTTC,CASSRPTGGSGYTF
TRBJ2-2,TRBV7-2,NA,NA,TGTGCCAGCAGTTTCGGGCCCGCCTCCGGGGAGCTGTTTTTT,CASSFGPASGELFF
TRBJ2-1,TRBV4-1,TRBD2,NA,TGCGCCAGCAGCCAAGGAACTAGCGGGAGCCCCAGCTCCTACAATGAGCAGTTCTTC,CASSQGTSGSPSSYNEQFF
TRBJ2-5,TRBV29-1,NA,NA,TGCAGCGTGGCCCTGGGAAGGGGGCGCGGAGGGGGAGAGACCCAGTACTTC,CSVALGRGRGGGETQYF
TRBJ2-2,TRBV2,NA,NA,TGTGCCAGCACATCGGACAGGAACACCGGGGAGCTGTTTTTT,CASTSDRNTGELFF
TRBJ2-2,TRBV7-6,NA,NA,TGTGCCAGCAGCCCAACAGCTACAGGGACTGGGGAGCTGTTTTTT,CASSPTATGTGELFF
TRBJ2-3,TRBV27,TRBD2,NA,TGTGCCAGCAGTTTAAAAGGCTGGAGCGGGAGGATCACAGATACGCAGTATTTT,CASSLKGWSGRITDTQYF
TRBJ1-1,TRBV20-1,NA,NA,TGCAGTGCTGGCCAGGGAAGGGGTTTCTTT,CSAGQGRGFF
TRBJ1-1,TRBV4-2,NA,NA,TGTGCCAGCAGCCGCACACAGGGTAGGAATCTCCCATATGAAGCTTTCTTT,CASSRTQGRNLPYEAFF
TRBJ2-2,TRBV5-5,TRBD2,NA,TGTGCCAGCAGCCTGGAGGCGGGAGGACACACCGGGGAGCTGTTTTTT,CASSLEAGGHTGELFF
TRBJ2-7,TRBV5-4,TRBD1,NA,TGTGCCAGCAGCCTGGGACAGGCATCCTACGAGCAGTACTTC,CASSLGQASYEQYF
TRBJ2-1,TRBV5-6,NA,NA,TGTGCCAGCAGCACACAGTACAGCCCTAAAAATGAGCAGTTCTTC,CASSTQYSPKNEQFF
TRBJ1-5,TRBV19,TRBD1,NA,TGTGCCAGTACCATGACAGGGACTGCCCATCAGCCCCAGCATTTT,CASTMTGTAHQPQHF
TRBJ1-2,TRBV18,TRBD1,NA,TGTGCCAGCTCACCAAGCGGGACAGGGTGGAACTATGGCTACACCTTC,CASSPSGTGWNYGYTF
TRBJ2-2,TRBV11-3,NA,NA,TGTGCCAGCAGCTTAGCTCTCACCGGGGAGCTGTTTTTT,CASSLALTGELFF
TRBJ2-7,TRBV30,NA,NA,TGTGCCTGGACAGGTTCCTACGAGCAGTACTTC,CAWTGSYEQYF
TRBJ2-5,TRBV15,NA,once,TGTGCCACCAGCAGTTACCAAGAGACCCAGTACTTC,CATSSYQETQYF
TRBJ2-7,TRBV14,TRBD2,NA,TGTGCCAGCAGCCAATTGACTAGCGGATTATTTGTCGAGCAGTACTTC,CASSQLTSGLFVEQYF
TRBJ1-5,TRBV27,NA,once,TGTGCCAGCACCTGGGGCAGGGCGGGTCAGCCCCAGCATTTT,CASTWGRAGQPQHF
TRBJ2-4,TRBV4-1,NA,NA,TGCGCCAGCAGCCAAGATTCCCCCATAGCCAAAAACATTCAGTACTTC,CASSQDSPIAKNIQYF
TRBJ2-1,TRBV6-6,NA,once,TGTGCCAGCAGTACCGGCTGGGGGATGAATGAGCAGTTCTTC,CASSTGWGMNEQFF
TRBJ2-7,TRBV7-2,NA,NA,TGTGCCAGCAGCTTAGATCGGGTTCGGCACGAGCAGTACTTC,CASSLDRVRHEQYF
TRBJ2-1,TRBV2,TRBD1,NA,TGTGCCAGCAGAGGCGACGGGACAGGGTTCAATGAGCAGTTCTTC,CASRGDGTGFNEQFF
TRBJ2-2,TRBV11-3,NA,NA,TGTGCCAGCAGCTTAGGCGGACCCTTAATCACCGGGGAGCTGTTTTTT,CASSLGGPLITGELFF
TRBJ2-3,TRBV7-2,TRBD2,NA,TGTGCAAGCGGCGGGGGAAGCACAGATACGCAGTATTTT,CASGGGSTDTQYF
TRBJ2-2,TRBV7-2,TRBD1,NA,TGTGCCAGCACATCCGGACAGGCAAACACCGGGGAGCTGTTTTTT,CASTSGQANTGELFF
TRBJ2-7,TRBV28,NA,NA,TGTGCCAGCAGTTTTGGTCACTCCTACGAGCAGTACTTC,CASSFGHSYEQYF
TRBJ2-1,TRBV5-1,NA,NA,TGCGCCAGCAGCTTGGGGCCAGGCCTATCCCCCGGGCATGAGCAGTTCTTC,CASSLGPGLSPGHEQFF
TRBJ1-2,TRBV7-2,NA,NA,TGTGCCAGCAGTCTAGGGCACGGCTATGGCTACACCTTC,CASSLGHGYGYTF
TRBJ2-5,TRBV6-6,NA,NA,TGTGCCAGCAGTTACGGACAGAGACAAGAGACCCAGTACTTC,CASSYGQRQETQYF
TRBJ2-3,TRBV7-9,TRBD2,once,TGTGCCAGCAGCTTAGGGGGACTAGCGGGAGTTGGGGATACGCAGTATTTT,CASSLGGLAGVGDTQYF